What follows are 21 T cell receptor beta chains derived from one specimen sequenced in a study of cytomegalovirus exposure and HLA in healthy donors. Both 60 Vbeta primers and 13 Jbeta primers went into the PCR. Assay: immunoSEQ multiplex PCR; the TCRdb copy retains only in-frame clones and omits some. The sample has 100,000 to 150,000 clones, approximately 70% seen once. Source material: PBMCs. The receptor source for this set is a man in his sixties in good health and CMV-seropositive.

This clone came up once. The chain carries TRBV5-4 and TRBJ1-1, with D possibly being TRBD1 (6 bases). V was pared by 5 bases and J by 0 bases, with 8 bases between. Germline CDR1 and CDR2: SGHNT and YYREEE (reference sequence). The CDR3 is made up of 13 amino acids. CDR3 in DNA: TGTGCCAGCAGAACAGGGATGAACACTGAAGCTTTCTTT. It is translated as CASRTGMNTEAFF.

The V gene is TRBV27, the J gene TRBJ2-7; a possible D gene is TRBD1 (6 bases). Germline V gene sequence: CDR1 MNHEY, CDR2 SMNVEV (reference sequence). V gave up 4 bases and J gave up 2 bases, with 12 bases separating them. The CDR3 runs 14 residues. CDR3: CASSWDIVAYEQYF. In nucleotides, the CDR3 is TGTGCCAGCAGTTGGGACATCGTTGCCTACGAGCAGTACTTC.

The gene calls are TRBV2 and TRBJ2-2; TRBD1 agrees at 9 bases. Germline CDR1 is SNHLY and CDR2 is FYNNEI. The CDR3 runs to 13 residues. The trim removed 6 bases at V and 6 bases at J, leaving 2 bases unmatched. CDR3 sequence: CASRGTGPGELFF. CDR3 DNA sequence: TGTGCCAGCAGAGGGACAGGGCCCGGGGAGCTGTTTTTT. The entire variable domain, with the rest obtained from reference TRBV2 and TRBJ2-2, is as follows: EPEVTQTPSHQVTQMGQEVILRCVPISNHLYFYWYRQILGQKVEFLVSFYNNEISEKSEIFDDQFSVERPDGSNFTLKIRSTKLEDSAMYFCASRGTGPGELFFGEGSRLTVL.

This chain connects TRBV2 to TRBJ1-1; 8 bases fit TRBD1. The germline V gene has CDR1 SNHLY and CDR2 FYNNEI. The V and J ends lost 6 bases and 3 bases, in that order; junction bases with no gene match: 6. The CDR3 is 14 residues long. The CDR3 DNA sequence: TGTGCCAGCAGCCCGACAGGGGTATACACTGAAGCTTTCTTT. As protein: CASSPTGVYTEAFF.

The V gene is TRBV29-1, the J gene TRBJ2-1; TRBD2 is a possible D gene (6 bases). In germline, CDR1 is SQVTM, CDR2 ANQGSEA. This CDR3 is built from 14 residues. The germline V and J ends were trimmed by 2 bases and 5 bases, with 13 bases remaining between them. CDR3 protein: CSVEIFGGNNEQFF. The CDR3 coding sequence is TGCAGCGTTGAAATATTTGGGGGGAACAATGAGCAGTTCTTC.

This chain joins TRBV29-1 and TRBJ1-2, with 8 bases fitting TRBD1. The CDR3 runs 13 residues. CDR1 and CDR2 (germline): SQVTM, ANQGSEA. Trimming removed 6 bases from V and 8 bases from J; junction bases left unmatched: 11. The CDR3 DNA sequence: TGCAGCGTCGAGTCCACAGGGGGTGGGGGCTACACCTTC. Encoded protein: CSVESTGGGGYTF.

The chain's CDR3 is CATTRQSNSNQPQHF. In DNA form, the CDR3 reads TGTGCCACCACCCGACAGTCTAATAGCAATCAGCCCCAGCATTTT. This chain joins TRBV28 and TRBJ1-5, with a weak D call TRBD1 (5 bases). CDR3 length: 15 residues. V lost 10 bases to trimming and J lost 0 bases, with 16 bases between them. Germline V gene sequence: CDR1 MDHEN, CDR2 SYDVKM. The whole variable domain, remainder taken from reference TRBV28 and TRBJ1-5, is DVKVTQSSRYLVKRTGEKVFLECVQDMDHENMFWYRQDPGLGLRLIYFSYDVKMKEKGDIPEGYSVSREKKERFSLILESASTNQTSMYLCATTRQSNSNQPQHFGDGTRLSIL.

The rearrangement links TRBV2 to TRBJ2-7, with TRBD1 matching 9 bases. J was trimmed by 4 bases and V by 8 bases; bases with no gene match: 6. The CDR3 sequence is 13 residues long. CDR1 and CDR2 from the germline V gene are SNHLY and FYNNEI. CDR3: CASLSGQGYEQYF. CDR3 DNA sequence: TGTGCCAGCCTATCGGGACAGGGTTACGAGCAGTACTTC.

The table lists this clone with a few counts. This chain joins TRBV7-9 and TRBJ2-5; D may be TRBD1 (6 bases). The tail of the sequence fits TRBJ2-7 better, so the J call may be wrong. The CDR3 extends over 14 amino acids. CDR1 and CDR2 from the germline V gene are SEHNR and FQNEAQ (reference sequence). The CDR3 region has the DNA TGTGCCAGCAGCTTTTCCGGACAGCAGTACGAGCAGTACTTC. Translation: CASSFSGQQYEQYF.

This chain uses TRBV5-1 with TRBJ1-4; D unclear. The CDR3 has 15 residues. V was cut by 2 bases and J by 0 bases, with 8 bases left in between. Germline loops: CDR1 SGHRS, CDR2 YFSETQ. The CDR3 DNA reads TGCGCCAGCAGCTTTAGTGCCGCAACTAATGAAAAACTGTTTTTT. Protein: CASSFSAATNEKLFF.

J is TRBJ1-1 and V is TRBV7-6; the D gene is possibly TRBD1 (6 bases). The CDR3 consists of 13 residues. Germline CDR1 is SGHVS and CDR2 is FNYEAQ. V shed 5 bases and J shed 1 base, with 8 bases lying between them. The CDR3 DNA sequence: TGTGCCAGCAGCGGGGGACAGAACACTGAAGCTTTCTTT. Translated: CASSGGQNTEAFF.

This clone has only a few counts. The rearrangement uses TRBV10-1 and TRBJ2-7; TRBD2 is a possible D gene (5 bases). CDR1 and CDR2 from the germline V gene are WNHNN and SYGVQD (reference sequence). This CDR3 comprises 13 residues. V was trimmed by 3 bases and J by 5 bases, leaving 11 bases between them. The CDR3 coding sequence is TGCGCCAGCAGTGAAGGAGGACGAGACGAGCAGTACTTC. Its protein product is CASSEGGRDEQYF.

DNA of the CDR3: TGTGCCAGCAGCTTGCCCCCTTATCTCGATGAGCAGTTCTTC. This translates into CASSLPPYLDEQFF. V gene TRBV5-6 combines with J gene TRBJ2-1; no firm D call. The V end was cut by 1 base, the J end by 8 bases, with 13 bases between. The CDR3 is 14 amino acids. The germline V gene encodes CDR1 SGHDT and CDR2 YYEEEE.

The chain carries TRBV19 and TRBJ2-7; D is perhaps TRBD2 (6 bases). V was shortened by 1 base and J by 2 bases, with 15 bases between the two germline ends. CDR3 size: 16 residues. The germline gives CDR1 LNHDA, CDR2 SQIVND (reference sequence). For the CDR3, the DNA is TGTGCCAGTAGTATAGTCGGGAGCGGGCTTCCCTACGAGCAGTACTTC. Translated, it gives CASSIVGSGLPYEQYF.

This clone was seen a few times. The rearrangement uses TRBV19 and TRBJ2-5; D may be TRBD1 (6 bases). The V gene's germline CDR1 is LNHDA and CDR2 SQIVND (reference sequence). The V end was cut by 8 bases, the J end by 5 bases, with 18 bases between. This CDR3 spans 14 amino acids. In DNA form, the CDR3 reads TGTGCCAGTCGCATCACCATCCAGGGGGAGACCCAGTACTTC. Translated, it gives CASRITIQGETQYF.

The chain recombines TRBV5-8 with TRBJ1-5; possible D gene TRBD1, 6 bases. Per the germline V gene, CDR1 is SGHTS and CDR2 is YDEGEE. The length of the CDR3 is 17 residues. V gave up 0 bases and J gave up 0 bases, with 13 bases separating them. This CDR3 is CASSLGGPIYSNQPQHF. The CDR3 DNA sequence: TGTGCCAGCAGCTTGGGGGGGCCGATTTATAGCAATCAGCCCCAGCATTTT. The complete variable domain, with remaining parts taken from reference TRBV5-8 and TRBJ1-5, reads EAGVTQSPTHLIKTRGQQATLRCSPISGHTSVYWYQQALGLGLQFLLWYDEGEERNRGNFPPRFSGRQFPNYSSELNVNALELEDSALYLCASSLGGPIYSNQPQHFGDGTRLSIL.

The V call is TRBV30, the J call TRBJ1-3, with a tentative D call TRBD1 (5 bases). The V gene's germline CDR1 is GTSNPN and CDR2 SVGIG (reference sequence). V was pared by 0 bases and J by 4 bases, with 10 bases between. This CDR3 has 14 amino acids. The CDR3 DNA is TGTGCCTGGAGTGTAGGGGCGGAAGGAAACACCATATATTTT. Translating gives CAWSVGAEGNTIYF.

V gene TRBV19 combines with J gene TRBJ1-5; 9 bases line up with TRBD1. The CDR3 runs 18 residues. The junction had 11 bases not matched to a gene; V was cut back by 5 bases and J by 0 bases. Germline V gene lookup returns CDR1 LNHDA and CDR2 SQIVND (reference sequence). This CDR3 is CASSPWTGASYSNQPQHF. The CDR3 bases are TGTGCCAGTAGTCCTTGGACAGGGGCGTCATATAGCAATCAGCCCCAGCATTTT.

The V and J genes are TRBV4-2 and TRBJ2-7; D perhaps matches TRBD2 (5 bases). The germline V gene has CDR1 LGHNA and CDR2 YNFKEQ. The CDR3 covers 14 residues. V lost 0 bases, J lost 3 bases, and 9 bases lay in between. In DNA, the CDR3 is TGTGCCAGCAGCCAAGAGGTAGCGAACTACGAGCAGTACTTC. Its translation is CASSQEVANYEQYF.

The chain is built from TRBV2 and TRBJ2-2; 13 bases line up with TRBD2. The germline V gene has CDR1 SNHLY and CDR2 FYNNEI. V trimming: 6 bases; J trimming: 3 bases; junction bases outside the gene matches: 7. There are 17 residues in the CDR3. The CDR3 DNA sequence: TGTGCCAGCAGCGCTGGGACTAGCGGGGCCCACACCGGGGAGCTGTTTTTT. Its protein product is CASSAGTSGAHTGELFF.

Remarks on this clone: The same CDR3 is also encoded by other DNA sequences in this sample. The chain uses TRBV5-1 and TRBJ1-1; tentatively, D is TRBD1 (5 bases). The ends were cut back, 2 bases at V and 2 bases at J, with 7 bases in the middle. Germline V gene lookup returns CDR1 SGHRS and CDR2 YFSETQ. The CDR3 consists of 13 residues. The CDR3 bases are TGCGCCAGCAGCTTTACAGGAAACACTGAAGCTTTCTTT. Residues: CASSFTGNTEAFF. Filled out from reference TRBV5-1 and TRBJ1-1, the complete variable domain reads KAGVTQTPRYLIKTRGQQVTLSCSPISGHRSVSWYQQTPGQGLQFLFEYFSETQRNKGNFPGRFSGRQFSNSRSEMNVSTLELGDSALYLCASSFTGNTEAFFGQGTRLTVV.